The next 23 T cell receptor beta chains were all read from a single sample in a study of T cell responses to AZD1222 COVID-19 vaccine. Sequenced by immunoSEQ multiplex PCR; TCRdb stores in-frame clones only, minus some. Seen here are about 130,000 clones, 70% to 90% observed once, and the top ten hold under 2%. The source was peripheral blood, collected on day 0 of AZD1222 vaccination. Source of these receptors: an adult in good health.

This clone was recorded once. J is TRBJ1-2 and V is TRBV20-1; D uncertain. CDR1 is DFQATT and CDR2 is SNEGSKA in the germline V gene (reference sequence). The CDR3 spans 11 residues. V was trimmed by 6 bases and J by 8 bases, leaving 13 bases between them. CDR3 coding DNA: TGCAGTGCCCGGAGAGACGACGGCTACACCTTC. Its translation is CSARRDDGYTF.

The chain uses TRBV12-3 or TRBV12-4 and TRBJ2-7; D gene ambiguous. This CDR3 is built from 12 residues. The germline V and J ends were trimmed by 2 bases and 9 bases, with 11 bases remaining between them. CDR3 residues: CASSLYPLGQYF. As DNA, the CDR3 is TGTGCCAGCAGTTTATACCCTCTCGGGCAGTACTTC.

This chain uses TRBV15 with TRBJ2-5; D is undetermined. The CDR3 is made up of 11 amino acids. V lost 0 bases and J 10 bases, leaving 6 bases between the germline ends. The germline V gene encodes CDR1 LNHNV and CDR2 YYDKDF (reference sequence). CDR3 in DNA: TGTGCCACCAGCAGAGATAGTAGCCAGTACTTC. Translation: CATSRDSSQYF.

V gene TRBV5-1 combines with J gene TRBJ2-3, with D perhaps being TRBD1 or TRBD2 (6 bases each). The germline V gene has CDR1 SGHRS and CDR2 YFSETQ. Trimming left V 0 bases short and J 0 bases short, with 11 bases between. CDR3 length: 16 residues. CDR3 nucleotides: TGCGCCAGCAGCTTGGAGGGGGGCCTTAGCACAGATACGCAGTATTTT. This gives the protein CASSLEGGLSTDTQYF. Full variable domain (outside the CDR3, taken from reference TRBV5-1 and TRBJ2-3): KAGVTQTPRYLIKTRGQQVTLSCSPISGHRSVSWYQQTPGQGLQFLFEYFSETQRNKGNFPGRFSGRQFSNSRSEMNVSTLELGDSALYLCASSLEGGLSTDTQYFGPGTRLTVL.

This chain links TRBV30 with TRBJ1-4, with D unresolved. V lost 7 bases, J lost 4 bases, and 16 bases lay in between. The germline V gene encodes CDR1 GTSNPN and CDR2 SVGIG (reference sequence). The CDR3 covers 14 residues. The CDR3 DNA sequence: TGTGCCTACCGACGTAGCGGTCTTAATGAAAAACTGTTTTTT. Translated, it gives CAYRRSGLNEKLFF.

DNA for the CDR3: TGTGCCAGCAGCTTAGCTTTCGGGGCCAGCTCCTACGAGCAGTACTTC. Translating gives CASSLAFGASSYEQYF. The genes are TRBV7-8 and TRBJ2-7, with D possibly being TRBD1 or TRBD2 (5 bases each). The germline V gene encodes CDR1 SGHVS and CDR2 FQNEAQ. Trimming stripped 0 bases from V and 0 bases from J, with 12 bases between. The CDR3 loop spans 16 amino acids.

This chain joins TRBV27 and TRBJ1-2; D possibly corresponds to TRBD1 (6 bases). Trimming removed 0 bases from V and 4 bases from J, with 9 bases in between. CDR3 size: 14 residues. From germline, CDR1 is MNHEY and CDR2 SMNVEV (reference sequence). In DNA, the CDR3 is TGTGCCAGCAGTTTATCAACAGGGTCCTATGGCTACACCTTC. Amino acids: CASSLSTGSYGYTF.

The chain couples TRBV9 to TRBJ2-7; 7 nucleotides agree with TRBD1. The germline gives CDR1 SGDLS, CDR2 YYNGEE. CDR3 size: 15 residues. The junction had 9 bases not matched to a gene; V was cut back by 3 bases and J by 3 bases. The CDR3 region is CASSDDRDNNYEQYF. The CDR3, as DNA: TGTGCCAGCAGCGACGACAGGGATAATAACTACGAGCAGTACTTC.

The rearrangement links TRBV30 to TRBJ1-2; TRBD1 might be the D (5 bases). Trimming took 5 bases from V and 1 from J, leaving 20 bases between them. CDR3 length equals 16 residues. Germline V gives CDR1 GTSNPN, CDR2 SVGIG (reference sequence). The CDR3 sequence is CAWHYRTDRINYGYTF. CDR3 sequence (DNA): TGTGCCTGGCATTACAGGACGGACCGGATTAACTATGGCTACACCTTC.

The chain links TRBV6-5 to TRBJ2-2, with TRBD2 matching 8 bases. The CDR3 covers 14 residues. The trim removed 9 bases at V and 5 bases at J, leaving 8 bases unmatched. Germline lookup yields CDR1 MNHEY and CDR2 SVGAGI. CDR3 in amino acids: CASQTSGWTGELFF. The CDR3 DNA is TGTGCCAGTCAAACTAGCGGTTGGACCGGGGAGCTGTTTTTT.

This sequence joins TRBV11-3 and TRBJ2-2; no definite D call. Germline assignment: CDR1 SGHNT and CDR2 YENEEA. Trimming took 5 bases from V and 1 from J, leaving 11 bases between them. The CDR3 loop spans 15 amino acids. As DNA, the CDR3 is TGTGCCAGCAGCCCCCGCGCGATGAACACCGGGGAGCTGTTTTTT. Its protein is CASSPRAMNTGELFF.

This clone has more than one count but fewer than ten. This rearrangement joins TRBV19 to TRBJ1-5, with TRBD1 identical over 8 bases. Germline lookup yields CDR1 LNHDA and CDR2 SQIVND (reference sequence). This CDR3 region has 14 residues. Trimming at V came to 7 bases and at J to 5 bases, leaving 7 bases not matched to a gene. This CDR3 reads CASIDRGGYQPQHF. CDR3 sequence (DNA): TGTGCCAGTATCGACAGGGGAGGGTATCAGCCCCAGCATTTT.

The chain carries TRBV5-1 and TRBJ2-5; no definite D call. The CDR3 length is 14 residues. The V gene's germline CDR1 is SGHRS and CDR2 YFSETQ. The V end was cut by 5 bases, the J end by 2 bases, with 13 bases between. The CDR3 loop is CASSRQSEQETQYF. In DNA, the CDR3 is TGCGCCAGCAGTAGGCAGTCAGAACAAGAGACCCAGTACTTC.

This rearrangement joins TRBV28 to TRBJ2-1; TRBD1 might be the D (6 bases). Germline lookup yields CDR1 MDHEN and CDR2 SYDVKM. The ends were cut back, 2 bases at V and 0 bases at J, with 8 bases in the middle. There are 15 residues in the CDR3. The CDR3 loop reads CASSLTGPSYNEQFF. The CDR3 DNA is TGTGCCAGCAGTTTAACAGGGCCCTCCTACAATGAGCAGTTCTTC.

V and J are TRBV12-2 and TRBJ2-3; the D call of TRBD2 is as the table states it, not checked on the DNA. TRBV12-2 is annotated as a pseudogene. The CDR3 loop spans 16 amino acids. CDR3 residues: CASRPRLAGSTDTQYF. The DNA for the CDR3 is TGTGCAAGTCGCCCCCGACTAGCGGGGAGCACAGATACGCAGTATTTT.

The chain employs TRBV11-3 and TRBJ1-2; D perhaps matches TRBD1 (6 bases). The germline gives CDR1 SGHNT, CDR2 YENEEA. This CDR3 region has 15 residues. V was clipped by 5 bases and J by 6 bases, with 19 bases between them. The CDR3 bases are TGTGCCAGCAGCCGGGGGGATGAGGGGGAGAATGGCTACACCTTC. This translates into CASSRGDEGENGYTF.

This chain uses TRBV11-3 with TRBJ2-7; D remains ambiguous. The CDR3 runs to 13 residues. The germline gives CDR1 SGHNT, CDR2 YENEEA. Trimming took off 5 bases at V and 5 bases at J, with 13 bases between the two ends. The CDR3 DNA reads TGTGCCAGCAGCAAAAACTCACGGGACGAGCAGTACTTC. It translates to CASSKNSRDEQYF.

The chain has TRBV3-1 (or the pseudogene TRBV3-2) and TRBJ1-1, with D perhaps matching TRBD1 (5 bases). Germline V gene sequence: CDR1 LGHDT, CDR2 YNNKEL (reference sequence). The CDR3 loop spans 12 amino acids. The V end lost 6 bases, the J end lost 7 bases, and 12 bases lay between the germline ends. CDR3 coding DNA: TGTGCCAGCAGAGGGGTTTCTGGTGAAGCTTTCTTT. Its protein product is CASRGVSGEAFF.

The CDR3 region is CASSLAYSGNTIYF. CDR3 in DNA: TGTGCCAGCAGCTTAGCATACTCTGGAAACACCATATATTTT. V is TRBV7-6 and J is TRBJ1-3; no reliable D call. Per the germline V gene, CDR1 is SGHVS and CDR2 is FNYEAQ. The CDR3 contains 14 residues. V was shortened by 0 bases and J by 0 bases, with 3 bases between the two germline ends.

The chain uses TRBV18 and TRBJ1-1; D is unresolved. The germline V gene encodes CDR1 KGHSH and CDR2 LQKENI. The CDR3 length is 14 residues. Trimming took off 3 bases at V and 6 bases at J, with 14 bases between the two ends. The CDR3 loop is CASSPLGMSAEAFF. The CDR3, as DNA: TGTGCCAGCTCACCCCTCGGAATGAGCGCTGAAGCTTTCTTT.

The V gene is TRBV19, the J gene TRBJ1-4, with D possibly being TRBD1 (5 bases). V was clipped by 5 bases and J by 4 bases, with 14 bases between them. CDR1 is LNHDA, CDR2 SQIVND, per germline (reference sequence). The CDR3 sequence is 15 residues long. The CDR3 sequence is CASSLPGRINEKLFF. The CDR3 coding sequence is TGTGCCAGTAGTTTACCGGGACGGATTAATGAAAAACTGTTTTTT.

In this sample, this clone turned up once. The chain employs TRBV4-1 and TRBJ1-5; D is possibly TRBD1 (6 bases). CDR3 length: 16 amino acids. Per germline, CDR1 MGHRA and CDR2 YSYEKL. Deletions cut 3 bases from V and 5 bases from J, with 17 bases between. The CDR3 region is CASSHLTQGPHQPQHF. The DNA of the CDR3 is TGCGCCAGCAGCCACTTAACACAGGGACCCCATCAGCCCCAGCATTTT.

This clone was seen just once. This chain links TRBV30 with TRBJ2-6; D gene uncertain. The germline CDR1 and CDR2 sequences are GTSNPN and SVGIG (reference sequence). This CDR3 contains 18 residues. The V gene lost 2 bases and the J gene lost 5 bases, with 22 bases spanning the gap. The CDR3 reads CAWSTPTQQTIWANVLTF. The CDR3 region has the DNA TGTGCCTGGAGTACACCAACTCAACAAACCATCTGGGCCAACGTCCTGACTTTC.